This T cell receptor beta chain was captured by sequencing in a study of shared clonotypes between healthy human individuals. The study's findings and limits: Limited genetic and exposure-history diversity came from having few donors.

This clone has a single count. Its specificity is unknown. CD4+ cells yielded CD45RA+ naive and CD45RA-negative memory subsets. From germline, CDR1 is SGHRS and CDR2 YFSETQ. J lost 3 bases, V lost 5 bases, and 4 bases had no gene match. The CDR3 length is 15 residues. In the original analysis: ImmunoSEQ junction-only sequences lacked quality scores, so their filtering differed. Sequencing was performed with immunoSEQ multiplex PCR; in TCRdb, only in-frame clones are kept and a portion is missing. For V, J and clone size, that table is used; D and trimming come from the DNA. Found here are hundreds of thousands of clones, 55% to 85% of them singletons; the top ten hold 1.5% to 2%.

The chain is built from TRBV5-1 and TRBJ2-3; TRBD2 aligns across 12 bases. This receptor was taken from a young woman in good health. Sequenced input: memory CD4+ T cells sorted from blood. Subset indicated: CD45RA-negative fraction. CDR3 DNA sequence: TGCGCCAGCAGGACTAGCGGGAGATGGACAGATACGCAGTATTTT. Residues: CASRTSGRWTDTQYF.